The next 22 T cell receptor beta chains were all read from a single sample in a study of CD8 T cells in ankylosing spondylitis. TCRdb ran MiXCR on the 5' RACE reads and lists one entry per CDR3 protein. The sample has hundreds of thousands of distinct CDR3 sequences; 20% to 30% are singletons. Material: blood, either unsorted or a sorted T cell fraction (not recorded which). The receptors stem from a male donor with ankylosing spondylitis or in good health (not recorded which).

This clonotype appeared a few times. The chain joins TRBV29-1 to TRBJ2-1; no clear D. Germline assignment: CDR1 SQVTM and CDR2 ANQGSEA. Trimming removed 6 bases from V and 3 bases from J, with 6 bases in between. This CDR3 is 11 amino acids long. Written as DNA, the CDR3 is TGCAGCGTAGCGATCTACAATGAGCAGTTCTTC. This translates into CSVAIYNEQFF.

This clonotype was counted at least ten times. V usage is TRBV5-6 and J usage is TRBJ1-5, with D maybe TRBD1 (5 bases). This CDR3 comprises 13 residues. With 1 base removed from V and 6 bases from J, the gap between germline ends came to 8 bases. Germline-derived CDR1 and CDR2 are SGHDT and YYEEEE. The CDR3 spells CASSLWGSQPQHF. CDR3 bases: TGTGCCAGCAGCTTGTGGGGGAGTCAGCCCCAGCATTTT.

This chain connects TRBV21-1 to TRBJ1-2; the listed D gene, TRBD1, was not tested against the DNA. TRBV21-1 is listed as a pseudogene. The CDR3 has 13 amino acids. The CDR3 DNA follows: TGTGCCAGCAGCAAGAATCCAGGGTATGGCTACACCTTC. Residues: CASSKNPGYGYTF.

This clonotype came up many times. The chain carries TRBV20-1 and TRBJ2-1, with 9 bases lining up with TRBD2. This CDR3 contains 19 residues. V gave up 5 bases and J gave up 5 bases; unmatched junction bases: 22. Germline-derived CDR1 and CDR2 are DFQATT and SNEGSKA (reference sequence). The CDR3 nucleotides read TGCAGTGCTTCATCGACAGGGATAGCGGGAGCCCTCCTTAACAATGAGCAGTTCTTC. Translated, it gives CSASSTGIAGALLNNEQFF.

The chain combines TRBV29-1 with TRBJ2-1; a possible D gene is TRBD2 (6 bases). This CDR3 comprises 13 residues. Trimming stripped 5 bases from V and 6 bases from J, with 14 bases between. Germline V lookup: CDR1 SQVTM, CDR2 ANQGSEA. The CDR3 loop reads CSVQPYGGNEQFF. CDR3 nucleotides: TGCAGCGTTCAACCGTACGGGGGCAATGAGCAGTTCTTC.

This sequence joins TRBV6-2 or TRBV6-3 and TRBJ1-5, with unresolved D. There are 14 residues in the CDR3. CDR1 and CDR2 from the germline V gene are MNHEY and SVGEGT. V shed 4 bases and J shed 3 bases, with 10 bases lying between them. This CDR3 is CASSWAGVNQPQHF. The CDR3 bases are TGTGCCAGCAGTTGGGCCGGAGTCAATCAGCCCCAGCATTTT.

This clonotype was found a few times. CDR3 protein: CSVEKTAGRSETQYF. The CDR3 DNA is TGCAGCGTTGAAAAGACGGCAGGACGCTCAGAGACCCAGTACTTC. The V gene is TRBV29-1, the J gene TRBJ2-5; D unclear. The germline V and J ends were trimmed by 2 bases and 4 bases, with 17 bases remaining between them. Germline V lookup: CDR1 SQVTM, CDR2 ANQGSEA. CDR3 length: 15 residues.

This clonotype was counted between two and nine times. Here the CDR3 DNA reads TGTGCCAGCAGCCCCAGGACAGGGGGCGACAGGTACACTGAAGCTTTCTTT. Amino acid sequence: CASSPRTGGDRYTEAFF. V is TRBV14 and J is TRBJ1-1; 11 nucleotides agree with TRBD1. CDR3 length: 17 residues. Trimming at V came to 4 bases and at J to 3 bases, leaving 10 bases not matched to a gene. CDR1 and CDR2 from the germline V gene are SGHDN and FVKESK.

The chain is built from TRBV4-2 and TRBJ2-1; D ambiguous. Deletions cut 0 bases from V and 5 bases from J, with 14 bases between. The CDR3 loop spans 16 amino acids. Germline CDR1 LGHNA, CDR2 YNFKEQ. The CDR3 here is CASSQDMGGANNEQFF. CDR3 DNA sequence: TGTGCCAGCAGCCAAGATATGGGCGGAGCCAACAATGAGCAGTTCTTC.

V usage is TRBV4-3 and J usage is TRBJ2-1; 12 bases fit TRBD2. Germline CDR1 and CDR2: LGHNA and YSLEER. There are 15 residues in the CDR3. V shed 3 bases, J shed 8 bases, and the junction held 5 bases outside the gene matches. The CDR3 nucleotides are TGCGCCAGCAGCCAGCTAGCGGGAGGGCCCCATGAGCAGTTCTTC. It is translated as CASSQLAGGPHEQFF.

This clonotype was picked up many times. The chain employs TRBV7-8 and TRBJ2-7, with unresolved D. Between the trimmed V and J ends, which lost 5 bases and 3 bases, there was a span of 14 bases. This CDR3 contains 14 residues. Germline CDR1 reads SGHVS; CDR2 reads FQNEAQ. CDR3: CASSVSESYYEQYF. CDR3 DNA: TGTGCCAGCAGCGTGTCCGAGTCTTACTACGAGCAGTACTTC. Full variable domain (remainder filled in from reference TRBV7-8 and TRBJ2-7): GAGVSQSPRYKVAKRGQDVALRCDPISGHVSLFWYQQALGQGPEFLTYFQNEAQLDKSGLPSDRFFAERPEGSVSTLKIQRTQQEDSAVYLCASSVSESYYEQYFGPGTRLTVT.

This clonotype occurred many times. The V call is TRBV20-1, the J call TRBJ1-5; 9 bases agree with TRBD1. The germline gives CDR1 DFQATT, CDR2 SNEGSKA (reference sequence). The CDR3 covers 14 residues. V was pared by 3 bases and J by 2 bases, with 2 bases of the junction left unmatched. The CDR3 sequence is CSARRDRGNQPQHF. CDR3 DNA: TGCAGTGCTAGGAGGGACAGGGGCAATCAGCCCCAGCATTTT.

V usage is TRBV18 and J usage is TRBJ2-1, with D uncertain. This CDR3 is 14 amino acids long. Trimming pared 0 bases from V and 5 bases from J, leaving 8 bases between. The germline V gene encodes CDR1 KGHSH and CDR2 LQKENI. The CDR3 region has the DNA TGTGCCAGCTCACCACCGATGTACAACAATGAGCAGTTCTTC. Translating gives CASSPPMYNNEQFF.

This clonotype showed up many times. The genes are TRBV12-3 or TRBV12-4 and TRBJ1-5; no clear D gene. The CDR3 consists of 17 residues. The V gene lost 6 bases and the J gene lost 0 bases, with 18 bases spanning the gap. The CDR3 spells CASSLRPLSYSNQPQHF. The CDR3, as DNA: TGTGCCAGCAGCCTGCGACCGCTGAGTTATAGCAATCAGCCCCAGCATTTT.

This clonotype was seen many times. The genes are TRBV4-1 and TRBJ1-1, with 9 bases aligning to TRBD1. CDR3 length: 14 amino acids. V gave up 2 bases and J gave up 9 bases; unmatched junction bases: 7. Germline V gives CDR1 MGHRA, CDR2 YSYEKL. The chain's CDR3 is CASSQPNGQGQAFF. The CDR3 region has the DNA TGCGCCAGCAGCCAACCCAACGGACAGGGGCAAGCTTTCTTT.

The table lists this clonotype with many counts. The rearrangement uses TRBV5-1 and TRBJ2-3; possible D gene TRBD1, 5 bases. Per the germline V gene, CDR1 is SGHRS and CDR2 is YFSETQ. CDR3 length: 16 amino acids. V was cut by 0 bases and J by 2 bases, with 13 bases left in between. CDR3 sequence: CASSLARASNTDTQYF. CDR3 nucleotides: TGCGCCAGCAGCTTGGCCAGGGCCTCAAACACAGATACGCAGTATTTT.

Ten or more counts support this clonotype. The chain employs TRBV20-1 and TRBJ2-1, with D tentatively TRBD2 (6 bases). The CDR3 has 15 amino acids. From germline, CDR1 is DFQATT and CDR2 SNEGSKA (reference sequence). V was shortened by 0 bases and J by 4 bases, with 13 bases between the two germline ends. In nucleotides, the CDR3 is TGCAGTGCTAGAGAGCGGCGGGATCGTTACAATGAGCAGTTCTTC. It specifies CSARERRDRYNEQFF.

This clonotype was picked up one time. V usage is TRBV12-3 or TRBV12-4 and J usage is TRBJ2-5, with 11 positions matching TRBD2. Losses at the gene ends were 7 bases for V and 2 bases for J; bases not matched to a gene: 6. This CDR3 contains 15 residues. In DNA, the CDR3 is TGTGCCAGCAAGCTGGGACTAGCGGAACAAGAGACCCAGTACTTC. Translating gives CASKLGLAEQETQYF.

This clonotype was seen repeatedly, ten times or more. The chain uses TRBV14 and TRBJ2-7; D uncertain. CDR1 SGHDN and CDR2 FVKESK come from the germline V gene. The CDR3 contains 13 residues. The V end lost 1 base, the J end lost 1 base, and 5 bases lay between the germline ends. CDR3 nucleotides: TGTGCCAGCAGCCAAGTATCATCCTACGAGCAGTACTTC. Its protein product is CASSQVSSYEQYF. The complete variable domain, with remaining parts taken from reference TRBV14 and TRBJ2-7, reads EAGVTQFPSHSVIEKGQTVTLRCDPISGHDNLYWYRRVMGKEIKFLLHFVKESKQDESGMPNNRFLAERTGGTYSTLKVQPAELEDSGVYFCASSQVSSYEQYFGPGTRLTVT.

Many counts were recorded for this clonotype. The rearrangement joins TRBV10-3 to TRBJ2-1; possibly TRBD1 for D (6 bases). Trimming pared 4 bases from V and 2 bases from J, leaving 9 bases between. Germline V gene lookup returns CDR1 ENHRY and CDR2 SYGVKD. The CDR3 has 14 residues. The chain's CDR3 is CAISGQGTYNEQFF. DNA for the CDR3: TGTGCCATCAGTGGGCAGGGGACCTACAATGAGCAGTTCTTC.

The J gene is TRBJ1-1, the V gene TRBV10-3; D is ambiguous. V lost 5 bases and J lost 0, with 10 bases in between. CDR3 length equals 14 residues. Germline V gene sequence: CDR1 ENHRY, CDR2 SYGVKD. The CDR3 sequence is CAISQKSMNTEAFF. Written as DNA, the CDR3 is TGTGCCATCAGTCAGAAATCTATGAACACTGAAGCTTTCTTT.

V gene TRBV20-1 combines with J gene TRBJ2-3; TRBD2 matches 10 bases. This CDR3 contains 17 residues. Per germline, CDR1 DFQATT and CDR2 SNEGSKA (reference sequence). J lost 5 bases, V lost 1 base, and 12 bases had no gene match. The CDR3 coding sequence is TGCAGTGCTAGAGGCCTGGCGGGGGTAGCGGGAGGAGATACGCAGTATTTT. Its translation: CSARGLAGVAGGDTQYF.